The entry below describes one T cell receptor (beta chain). The table came from immunoSEQ multiplex PCR; TCRdb's copy has only in-frame clones and leaves some out. The sample yields some 210,000 clones, about 91% seen once. This sample was included in a study of blood T cell repertoires in COVID-19. Study information: Sources were T cells, B-cell-depleted T cells, or PBMCs; the material itself was cDNA or gDNA.

The sequence was collected from a middle-aged woman with acute or convalescent COVID-19. Material for sequencing was peripheral blood.

The chain's CDR3 is CASAGARTDTQYF. CDR3 sequence (DNA): TGTGCCAGCGCGGGGGCAAGGACAGATACGCAGTATTTT. V usage is TRBV9 and J usage is TRBJ2-3, with D possibly matching TRBD2 (7 bases). The V end lost 7 bases, the J end lost 3 bases, and 12 bases lay between the germline ends. The germline gives CDR1 SGDLS, CDR2 YYNGEE. The CDR3 runs to 13 residues.